Following are 2 T cell receptor beta chains from one sample sequenced in a study of T cells in Graves' hyperthyroidism and ophthalmopathy. Authors of the study amplified TCR beta CDR3 regions from RNA transcripts. Initially, a first-round RT-PCR of the TCR CDR3 employed the HTBI primer set. TCRdb re-derived calls from the multiplex PCR reads in MiXCR, one entry per CDR3 protein. This table has under 450,000 distinct CDR3 sequences, around 14% appearing once. Material for sequencing was blood. The source is a woman aged 18-29 years with Graves' hyperthyroidism.

The chain has TRBV9 and TRBJ2-1; perhaps TRBD1 as D (5 bases). V was clipped by 0 bases and J by 10 bases, with 11 bases between them. Germline CDR1 and CDR2: SGDLS and YYNGEE. The CDR3 contains 13 residues. CDR3 sequence reads: CASSVAQGTEQFF. In DNA form, the CDR3 reads TGTGCCAGCAGCGTAGCTCAGGGTACGGAGCAGTTCTTC.

Many counts were recorded for this clonotype. This chain links TRBV6-5 with TRBJ1-1; D unclear. The CDR3 has 14 amino acids. Trimming removed 2 bases at V and 4 bases at J, with 11 bases between. Per the germline V gene, CDR1 is MNHEY and CDR2 is SVGAGI. CDR3: CASSYTRAGTEAFF. DNA of the CDR3: TGTGCCAGCAGTTACACAAGGGCCGGCACTGAAGCTTTCTTT.